This TCR beta chain was identified during a study of cytomegalovirus exposure and HLA in healthy donors. As for the study in general: Earlier work reported 110 million or so unique TCR beta sequences from 150 million to 200 million T cells.

Study findings and constraints: Most TCR beta V segments were productive about 87% or about 30% of the time in an earlier analysis. It is likely that the observed cluster of highly shared sequence variants was a sequencing artifact. Some TCR beta chains (roughly 150 of them) were listed as cytomegalovirus-associated.

Turning to this clone: Its antigen remains unidentified.

PCR primers comprised 60 Vbeta and 13 Jbeta primers. This table comes from immunoSEQ multiplex PCR, and its TCRdb copy is limited to in-frame clones, with some not included. The repertoire holds more than 65,000 clones, with roughly 85% as singletons. Sequencing was performed on PBMCs. The receptor was isolated from a female donor in good health and CMV-seronegative.

CDR3 region: CASSLTSRVTGELFF. The CDR3 nucleotides are TGTGCCAGCAGCCTTACTAGTAGGGTCACCGGGGAGCTGTTTTTT. The chain couples TRBV7-8 to TRBJ2-2; D may be TRBD2 (5 bases). The CDR3 has 15 residues. Per the germline V gene, CDR1 is SGHVS and CDR2 is FQNEAQ. V was clipped by 5 bases and J by 4 bases, with 14 bases between them.